This paragraph reports one T cell receptor beta chain. It was into CD45RA+ naive and CD45RA-negative memory subsets that the CD4+ cells were split. This specimen comes from a study of shared clonotypes between healthy human individuals. In the study's own analysis: Junction-only sequences without quality scores were provided by ImmunoSEQ, so filtering was different. The data were produced by immunoSEQ multiplex PCR, yet TCRdb's version contains in-frame clones alone and is incomplete. For V, J and clone size, that table is used; D and trimming come from the DNA. The profile shows 2,500,000 or so clones, around 90% of them singletons. This clonotype originated in a man between 18 and 35 years old in good health. Some clones in this sample may be carry-over from other donors' samples. Sample: naive CD4+ T cells from PBMCs. Sample subset: CD45RA+ positively selected.

The CDR3 nucleotides are TGTGCCAGCAGCCGGCCAGGGCGCACGAACACCATATATTTT. Translation: CASSRPGRTNTIYF. The chain joins TRBV5-6 to TRBJ1-3, with a weak D call TRBD1 (5 bases). CDR3 length: 14 amino acids. Germline V gives CDR1 SGHDT, CDR2 YYEEEE. V was clipped by 4 bases and J by 7 bases, with 15 bases between them.